This T cell receptor (beta chain) is drawn from a study of blood T cell repertoires in COVID-19. Whole-study context: The United States, Italy and Spain provided the acute and convalescent COVID-19 samples. PBMCs, B-cell-depleted T cells, or T cells were the source of the cDNA or gDNA that made up the material.

In the source study's methods: Estimates of nucleated cell counts were drawn from the amplification of reference gene primers. The repertoire was sequenced with immunoSEQ multiplex PCR; TCRdb's copy has only in-frame clones and lacks some. V, J and clone size derive from that table, while D and trimming were established from the DNA sequence. The sample consists of some 170,000 clones, roughly 76% of them appearing once. The sample holds one count of this clone. CDR3 length: 15 amino acids. Between the trimmed V and J ends, which lost 0 bases and 4 bases, there was a span of 7 bases. Germline CDR1 and CDR2: SGHDN and FVKESK.

Sequenced sample: peripheral blood. This chain connects TRBV14 to TRBJ1-6; D uncertain. The sequence was obtained from a woman aged 40 to 50 with COVID-19, enrolled during active disease. The DNA of the CDR3 is TGTGCCAGCAGCCAAGAGACAAGATATAATTCACCCCTCCACTTT. This gives the protein CASSQETRYNSPLHF.